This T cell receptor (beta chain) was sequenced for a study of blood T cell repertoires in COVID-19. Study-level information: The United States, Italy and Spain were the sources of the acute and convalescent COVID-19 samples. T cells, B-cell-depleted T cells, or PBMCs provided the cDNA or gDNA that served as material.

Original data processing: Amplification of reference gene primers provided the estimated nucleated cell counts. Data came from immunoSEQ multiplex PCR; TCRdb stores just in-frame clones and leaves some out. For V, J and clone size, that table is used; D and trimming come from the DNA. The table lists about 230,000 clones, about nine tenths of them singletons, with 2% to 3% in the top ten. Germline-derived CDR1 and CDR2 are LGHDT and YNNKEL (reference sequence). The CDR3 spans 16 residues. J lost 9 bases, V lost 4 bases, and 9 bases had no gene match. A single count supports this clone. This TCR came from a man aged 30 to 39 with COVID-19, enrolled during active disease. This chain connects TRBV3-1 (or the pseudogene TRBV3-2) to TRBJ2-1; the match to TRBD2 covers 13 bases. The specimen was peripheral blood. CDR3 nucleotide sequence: TGTGCCAGCAGCCCACATACTAGCGGGAGGGCTAGTGAGCAGTTCTTC. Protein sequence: CASSPHTSGRASEQFF.